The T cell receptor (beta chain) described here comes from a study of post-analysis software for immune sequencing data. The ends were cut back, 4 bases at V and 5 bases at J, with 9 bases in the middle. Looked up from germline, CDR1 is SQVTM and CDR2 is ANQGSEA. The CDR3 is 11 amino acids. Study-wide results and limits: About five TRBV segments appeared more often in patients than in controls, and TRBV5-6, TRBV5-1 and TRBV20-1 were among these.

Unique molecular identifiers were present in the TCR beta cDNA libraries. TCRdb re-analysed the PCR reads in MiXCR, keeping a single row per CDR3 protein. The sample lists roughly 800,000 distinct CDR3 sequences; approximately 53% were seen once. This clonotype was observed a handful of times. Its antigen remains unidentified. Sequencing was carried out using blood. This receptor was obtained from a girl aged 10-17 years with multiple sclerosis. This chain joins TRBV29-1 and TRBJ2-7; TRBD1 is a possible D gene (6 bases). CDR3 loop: CSVAGVDEQYF. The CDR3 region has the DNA TGCAGCGTTGCAGGGGTGGACGAGCAGTACTTC.